These T cell receptor beta chains were read from a single sample in a study of T cells in Graves' hyperthyroidism and ophthalmopathy. TCRdb analysed the multiplex PCR reads with MiXCR anew, one entry per CDR3 protein. Among about 300,000 distinct CDR3 sequences listed, around 15% were seen once. The specimen was blood. The receptor set was obtained from a woman in her forties with Graves' hyperthyroidism. CDR3s include the opening cysteine and the closing phenylalanine or tryptophan. D genes are given only for firm matches. Clone sizes are given selectively: once, few, many, or a class where the clone is expanded.

V: TRBV7-9
J: TRBJ2-1
D: NA
size: many
CDR3: CASRQAIYNEQFF
DNA: TGTGCCAGCCGACAGGCGATCTACAATGAGCAGTTCTTC

V: TRBV7-2
J: TRBJ1-5
D: NA
size: few
CDR3: CASSPLGHQPQHF
DNA: TGTGCCAGCAGCCCCCTGGGACATCAGCCCCAGCATTTT

V: TRBV19
J: TRBJ1-5
D: TRBD1
size: NA
CDR3: CASSTGGGSNQPQHF
DNA: TGTGCCAGTTCGACAGGGGGAGGGAGCAATCAGCCCCAGCATTTT

V: TRBV28
J: TRBJ2-7
D: TRBD2
size: many
CDR3: CASSPIRTSGIYEQYF
DNA: TGTGCCAGCAGTCCGATCCGGACTAGCGGGATCTACGAGCAGTACTTC

V: TRBV5-1
J: TRBJ2-2
D: TRBD1
size: NA
CDR3: CASSFRTGATGELFF
DNA: TGCGCCAGCAGCTTCCGGACAGGGGCCACCGGGGAGCTGTTTTTT

V: TRBV10-3
J: TRBJ2-3
D: NA
size: many
CDR3: CATSAPGQNTDAQYF
DNA: TGTGCCACCAGCGCCCCGGGACAAAACACAGATGCGCAGTATTTT

V: TRBV7-8
J: TRBJ1-2
D: NA
size: NA
CDR3: CASSPGWNYGYTF
DNA: TGTGCCAGCAGCCCCGGCTGGAACTATGGCTACACCTTC

V: TRBV4-2
J: TRBJ1-5
D: NA
size: NA
CDR3: CASSQALLQPQHF
DNA: TGTGCCAGCAGCCAGGCCCTTCTTCAGCCCCAGCATTTT

V: TRBV25-1
J: TRBJ1-4
D: NA
size: few
CDR3: CASSESKWSAEKLFF
DNA: TGTGCCAGCAGTGAATCAAAATGGTCCGCCGAAAAACTGTTTTTT

V: TRBV6-1
J: TRBJ2-2
D: NA
size: many
CDR3: CASRVSNTGELFF
DNA: TGTGCCAGCAGGGTTTCGAACACCGGGGAGCTGTTTTTT

V: TRBV6-1
J: TRBJ1-1
D: NA
size: many
CDR3: CASTLKGGEAFF
DNA: TGTGCCAGCACCCTAAAGGGGGGTGAAGCTTTCTTT

V: TRBV28
J: TRBJ1-1
D: TRBD1
size: many
CDR3: CASSFSGRGQITEAFF
DNA: TGTGCCAGCAGTTTTAGTGGGAGGGGGCAGATCACTGAAGCTTTCTTT

V: TRBV6-1
J: TRBJ1-1
D: NA
size: many
CDR3: CASREDISYTEAFF
DNA: TGTGCCAGCAGAGAGGACATTTCTTACACTGAAGCTTTCTTT

V: TRBV28
J: TRBJ2-4
D: NA
size: NA
CDR3: CASSADVRAKNIQYF
DNA: TGTGCCAGCAGTGCCGACGTCAGGGCCAAAAACATTCAGTACTTC

V: TRBV29-1
J: TRBJ2-7
D: TRBD1
size: many
CDR3: CSVESYTGGLYEQYF
DNA: TGCAGCGTTGAGTCATATACAGGGGGCCTGTACGAGCAGTACTTC

V: TRBV2
J: TRBJ2-2
D: NA
size: NA
CDR3: CASSEVRTNTGELFF
DNA: TGTGCCAGCAGTGAAGTGAGGACCAACACCGGGGAGCTGTTTTTT

V: TRBV6-6
J: TRBJ2-5
D: TRBD2
size: many
CDR3: CASSYSLAGVETQYF
DNA: TGTGCCAGCAGTTACTCCCTAGCGGGAGTTGAGACCCAGTACTTC

V: TRBV20-1
J: TRBJ2-7
D: NA
size: many
CDR3: CSAHPRGLVFYEQYF
DNA: TGCAGTGCCCACCCGAGGGGACTGGTTTTCTACGAGCAGTACTTC

V: TRBV30
J: TRBJ2-1
D: TRBD2
size: many
CDR3: CAWSDMGLAGYNEQFF
DNA: TGTGCCTGGAGTGATATGGGACTAGCGGGCTACAATGAGCAGTTCTTC

V: TRBV19
J: TRBJ1-1
D: NA
size: many
CDR3: CASSIPNVGLYTEAFF
DNA: TGTGCCAGTAGCATCCCTAACGTCGGCTTGTACACTGAAGCTTTCTTT

V: TRBV28
J: TRBJ2-2
D: NA
size: NA
CDR3: CASSFYGGGTDGELFF
DNA: TGTGCCAGCAGTTTCTATGGTGGCGGGACGGACGGGGAGCTGTTTTTT

V: TRBV30
J: TRBJ2-7
D: NA
size: NA
CDR3: CAWSARFEQYF
DNA: TGTGCCTGGAGTGCTCGGTTTGAGCAGTACTTC

V: TRBV7-2
J: TRBJ1-5
D: TRBD1
size: many
CDR3: CASSLGGTGGNQPQHF
DNA: TGTGCCAGCAGCTTAGGCGGGACAGGGGGGAATCAGCCCCAGCATTTT

V: TRBV2
J: TRBJ1-2
D: NA
size: many
CDR3: CASSEARPYGYTF
DNA: TGTGCCAGCAGTGAAGCGAGGCCCTATGGCTACACCTTC

V: TRBV10-3
J: TRBJ2-5
D: TRBD1
size: many
CDR3: CAISEGDSQETQYF
DNA: TGTGCCATCAGTGAGGGGGACAGTCAAGAGACCCAGTACTTC

V: TRBV15
J: TRBJ2-1
D: NA
size: many
CDR3: CATSRDRSPEQFF
DNA: TGTGCCACCAGCAGAGATCGCAGTCCTGAGCAGTTCTTC

V: TRBV29-1
J: TRBJ2-3
D: TRBD2
size: many
CDR3: CSVEVAGGFSTDTQYF
DNA: TGCAGCGTTGAAGTAGCGGGAGGGTTTAGCACAGATACGCAGTATTTT

V: TRBV7-2
J: TRBJ2-3
D: NA
size: many
CDR3: CASSLGGVAVSDTQYF
DNA: TGTGCCAGCAGCTTAGGGGGAGTGGCGGTCTCAGATACGCAGTATTTT

V: TRBV5-1
J: TRBJ2-2
D: NA
size: NA
CDR3: CASSESYTGELFF
DNA: TGCGCCAGCAGTGAGAGCTATACCGGGGAGCTGTTTTTT

V: TRBV14
J: TRBJ1-2
D: NA
size: NA
CDR3: CASSQDGGLGYTF
DNA: TGTGCCAGCAGCCAAGATGGAGGGCTCGGCTACACCTTC

V: TRBV5-1
J: TRBJ2-1
D: TRBD1
size: many
CDR3: CASSAGGPYNEQFF
DNA: TGCGCCAGCAGCGCAGGGGGTCCCTACAATGAGCAGTTCTTC

V: TRBV20-1
J: TRBJ2-7
D: NA
size: many
CDR3: CSGGPRNGEQYF
DNA: TGCAGTGGGGGCCCGCGAAATGGGGAGCAGTACTTC

V: TRBV29-1
J: TRBJ2-1
D: TRBD1
size: NA
CDR3: CSVEDPGQGTYNEQFF
DNA: TGCAGCGTTGAAGACCCGGGACAGGGGACCTACAATGAGCAGTTCTTC

V: TRBV11-2
J: TRBJ2-2
D: NA
size: many
CDR3: CASSFFGGELFF
DNA: TGTGCCAGCAGCTTTTTTGGCGGGGAGCTGTTTTTT

V: TRBV12-3/TRBV12-4
J: TRBJ1-1
D: NA
size: many
CDR3: CASSLTANGNTEAFF
DNA: TGTGCCAGCAGTCTGACAGCAAATGGAAACACTGAAGCTTTCTTT

V: TRBV11-2
J: TRBJ2-1
D: NA
size: few
CDR3: CASSFGSYNEQFF
DNA: TGTGCCAGCAGCTTCGGCTCCTACAATGAGCAGTTCTTC

V: TRBV24-1
J: TRBJ2-7
D: NA
size: NA
CDR3: CATSDHRDMSYEQYF
DNA: TGTGCCACCAGTGACCACCGGGACATGTCCTACGAGCAGTACTTC

V: TRBV6-1
J: TRBJ2-7
D: TRBD2
size: few
CDR3: CASKETGGSEQYF
DNA: TGTGCCAGCAAGGAAACGGGAGGCAGCGAGCAGTACTTC

V: TRBV27
J: TRBJ2-2
D: TRBD1
size: many
CDR3: CASSKDRVGELFF
DNA: TGTGCCAGCAGTAAAGACAGGGTCGGGGAGCTGTTTTTT

V: TRBV12-3/TRBV12-4
J: TRBJ1-1
D: NA
size: many
CDR3: CASSLRGDAFF
DNA: TGTGCCAGCAGTCTCAGAGGTGACGCTTTCTTT

V: TRBV20-1
J: TRBJ2-5
D: TRBD2
size: many
CDR3: CSASRGEYQETQYF
DNA: TGCAGTGCTAGCCGGGGGGAGTACCAAGAGACCCAGTACTTC

V: TRBV28
J: TRBJ1-2
D: TRBD1
size: NA
CDR3: CASSSRGTGGRVDYGYTF
DNA: TGTGCCAGCAGTAGTCGCGGGACAGGGGGCCGCGTCGACTATGGCTACACCTTC

V: TRBV7-2
J: TRBJ1-6
D: TRBD1
size: many
CDR3: CASSPTGQGLWDPLHF
DNA: TGTGCCAGCAGTCCTACGGGACAGGGATTATGGGATCCCCTCCACTTT

V: TRBV12-3/TRBV12-4
J: TRBJ2-2
D: NA
size: many
CDR3: CASRMRRPNTGELFF
DNA: TGTGCCAGCAGGATGAGGCGGCCCAACACCGGGGAGCTGTTTTTT

V: TRBV20-1
J: TRBJ2-1
D: TRBD2
size: many
CDR3: CSAGGLAPRDTPNEQFF
DNA: TGCAGTGCTGGGGGACTAGCTCCGAGGGATACCCCCAATGAGCAGTTCTTC

V: TRBV5-8
J: TRBJ2-1
D: NA
size: few
CDR3: CASTPPSYNEQFF
DNA: TGTGCCAGCACCCCCCCCAGCTACAATGAGCAGTTCTTC